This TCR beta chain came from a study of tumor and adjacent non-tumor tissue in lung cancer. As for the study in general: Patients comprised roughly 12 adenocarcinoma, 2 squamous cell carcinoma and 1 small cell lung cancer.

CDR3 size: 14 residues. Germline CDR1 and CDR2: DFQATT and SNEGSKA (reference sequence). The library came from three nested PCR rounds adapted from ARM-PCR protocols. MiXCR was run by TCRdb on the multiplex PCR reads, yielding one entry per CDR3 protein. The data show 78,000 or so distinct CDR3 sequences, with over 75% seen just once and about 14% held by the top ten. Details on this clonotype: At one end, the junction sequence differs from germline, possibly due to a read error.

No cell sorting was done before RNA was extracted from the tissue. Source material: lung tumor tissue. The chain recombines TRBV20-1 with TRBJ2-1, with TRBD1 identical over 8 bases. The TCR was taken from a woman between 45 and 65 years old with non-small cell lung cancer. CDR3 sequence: CSAIPGQDQNEQFF. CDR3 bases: TGCAGTGCTATCCCGGGACAGGACCAAAATGAACAGTTCTTC.